These 17 T cell receptor beta chains were all obtained from the same sample, sequenced in a study of T cell responses to AZD1222 COVID-19 vaccine. TCRdb keeps only in-frame clones here, not all; method: immunoSEQ multiplex PCR. The sample consists of 140,000 to 150,000 clones, around 92% of them appearing once. The source was peripheral blood, collected after recovery from COVID-19. The receptors were sampled from an adult who had recovered from COVID-19.

This chain links TRBV3-1 (or the pseudogene TRBV3-2) with TRBJ1-6; no reliable D call. This CDR3 is built from 14 residues. Germline values: CDR1 LGHDT, CDR2 YNNKEL (reference sequence). V lost 3 bases to trimming and J lost 8 bases, with 11 bases between them. Here the CDR3 reads CASSQRRVDSPLHF. For the CDR3, the DNA is TGTGCCAGCAGCCAGCGAAGGGTGGATTCACCCCTCCACTTT.

The chain combines TRBV7-9 with TRBJ1-1; the D gene is possibly TRBD1 (5 bases). The CDR3 contains 15 residues. Per the germline V gene, CDR1 is SEHNR and CDR2 is FQNEAQ (reference sequence). V gave up 6 bases and J gave up 3 bases, with 17 bases separating them. The CDR3 is CASRQVKGAHTEAFF. CDR3 coding DNA: TGTGCCAGCAGACAAGTCAAAGGGGCGCACACTGAAGCTTTCTTT.

This chain links TRBV27 with TRBJ2-2; 8 nucleotides line up with TRBD1. This CDR3 spans 16 amino acids. V gave up 3 bases and J gave up 1 base; unmatched junction bases: 4. Germline lookup yields CDR1 MNHEY and CDR2 SMNVEV (reference sequence). The CDR3: CASSFGGQGNTGELFF. CDR3 coding DNA: TGTGCCAGCAGTTTTGGTGGACAGGGGAACACCGGGGAGCTGTTTTTT.

This clone was counted a single time. The chain links TRBV3-1 (or the pseudogene TRBV3-2) to TRBJ1-5; D gene uncertain. Trimming took 1 base from V and 4 from J, leaving 23 bases between them. This CDR3 is 19 amino acids long. The germline V gene encodes CDR1 LGHDT and CDR2 YNNKEL (reference sequence). The chain's CDR3 is CASSQGRVGEYEWNQPQHF. The CDR3 DNA follows: TGTGCCAGCAGCCAAGGACGAGTTGGCGAGTATGAATGGAATCAGCCCCAGCATTTT.

This clone was detected only once. V usage is TRBV5-1 and J usage is TRBJ1-1; a possible D gene is TRBD1 (6 bases). This CDR3 is 13 amino acids long. Germline CDR1 is SGHRS and CDR2 is YFSETQ. Trimming pared 0 bases from V and 6 bases from J, leaving 9 bases between. CDR3 protein: CASSLGTASEAFF. The CDR3 nucleotides are TGCGCCAGCAGCTTGGGGACAGCCTCTGAAGCTTTCTTT.

A single count supports this clone. The chain couples TRBV6-6 to TRBJ1-2; D might be TRBD1 (5 bases). Germline V lookup: CDR1 MNHNY, CDR2 SVGAGI (reference sequence). V dropped 6 bases and J dropped 5 bases, with 13 bases sitting between them. This CDR3 spans 13 amino acids. The chain's CDR3 is CASSQVGAYGYTF. In DNA form, the CDR3 reads TGTGCCAGCAGCCAAGTCGGGGCATATGGCTACACCTTC.

The chain joins TRBV6-5 to TRBJ1-5; maybe TRBD1 (6 bases). The germline CDR1 and CDR2 sequences are MNHEY and SVGAGI. The CDR3 totals 14 residues. Trimming took off 7 bases at V and 6 bases at J, with 16 bases between the two ends. CDR3 sequence reads: CASIDYRAGQPQHF. The DNA for the CDR3 is TGTGCCAGCATCGACTACAGGGCAGGTCAGCCCCAGCATTTT.

The rearrangement joins TRBV11-3 to TRBJ2-1; D is possibly TRBD1 (6 bases). From germline, CDR1 is SGHNT and CDR2 YENEEA. V gave up 4 bases and J gave up 6 bases, with 13 bases separating them. This CDR3 is 14 amino acids long. The CDR3 sequence is CASSSWGPSNEQFF. The CDR3 bases are TGTGCCAGCAGCTCTTGGGGGCCCTCCAATGAGCAGTTCTTC.

This clone turned up a few times. This sequence joins TRBV5-1 and TRBJ2-1; D is undetermined. From germline, CDR1 is SGHRS and CDR2 YFSETQ. The CDR3 consists of 12 residues. The V and J ends lost 4 bases and 7 bases respectively, with 9 bases between them. The chain's CDR3 is CASSLQRNEQFF. In DNA form, the CDR3 reads TGCGCCAGCAGCCTGCAAAGGAATGAGCAGTTCTTC.

The chain employs TRBV28 and TRBJ1-3; D remains ambiguous. The ends were cut back, 4 bases at V and 0 bases at J, with 13 bases in the middle. CDR1 MDHEN and CDR2 SYDVKM come from the germline V gene. The CDR3 extends over 16 amino acids. Here the CDR3 DNA reads TGTGCCAGCAGTTCCCTCATATGGGACTCTGGAAACACCATATATTTT. Amino acids: CASSSLIWDSGNTIYF.

The chain carries TRBV7-9 and TRBJ1-1; D is perhaps TRBD1 (6 bases). Between the trimmed V and J ends, which lost 11 bases and 4 bases, there was a span of 11 bases. The CDR3 runs 11 residues. Germline CDR1 and CDR2: SEHNR and FQNEAQ (reference sequence). The CDR3 DNA reads TGTGCCTCAGGGGAGGGCACTGAAGCTTTCTTT. Its translation: CASGEGTEAFF.

The chain is built from TRBV6-5 and TRBJ2-5, with D possibly being TRBD1 (5 bases). Trimming cost V 5 bases and J 3 bases, with 13 bases left between them. Per the germline V gene, CDR1 is MNHEY and CDR2 is SVGAGI. CDR3 size: 14 residues. The CDR3 sequence: CASSPRTPKETQYF. As DNA, the CDR3 is TGTGCCAGCAGTCCTCGGACACCTAAAGAGACCCAGTACTTC.

This clone was picked up one time. The gene calls are TRBV6-5 and TRBJ1-6; D is uncertain. The CDR3 consists of 15 residues. Germline CDR1 reads MNHEY; CDR2 reads SVGAGI. V was trimmed by 7 bases and J by 7 bases, leaving 17 bases between them. The CDR3 nucleotides are TGTGCCAGCACTCAAGGCAGGCAGCGGAATTCACCCCTCCACTTT. Protein sequence: CASTQGRQRNSPLHF.

This chain connects TRBV25-1 to TRBJ2-1; 7 bases line up with TRBD2. Germline trimming cut 3 bases from V and 0 bases from J; bases unmatched to any gene: 8. The CDR3 is made up of 17 amino acids. From germline, CDR1 is MGHDK and CDR2 SYGVNS. The CDR3 region is CASSDSSGIGSYNEQFF. As DNA, the CDR3 is TGTGCCAGCAGTGACTCAAGCGGGATAGGCTCCTACAATGAGCAGTTCTTC.

The chain has TRBV10-3 and TRBJ2-2, with D unresolved. Germline V gene data show CDR1 as ENHRY and CDR2 as SYGVKD. The V gene lost 6 bases and the J gene lost 2 bases, with 7 bases spanning the gap. This CDR3 contains 13 residues. The CDR3 is CAIRTFNTGELFF. The CDR3, as DNA: TGTGCCATCAGGACTTTTAACACCGGGGAGCTGTTTTTT.

This clone was observed a single time. V is TRBV10-3 and J is TRBJ1-2, with 7 bases aligning to TRBD1. CDR1 is ENHRY and CDR2 is SYGVKD in the germline V gene. V was pared by 3 bases and J by 2 bases, with 6 bases of the junction left unmatched. The CDR3 covers 15 residues. DNA of the CDR3: TGTGCCATCAGTGACCACAGGGGAAAAAACTATGGCTACACCTTC. This gives the protein CAISDHRGKNYGYTF.

This rearrangement joins TRBV3-1 (or the pseudogene TRBV3-2) to TRBJ2-2, with no clear D. The germline CDR1 and CDR2 sequences are LGHDT and YNNKEL (reference sequence). This CDR3 is 15 amino acids long. V shed 4 bases and J shed 0 bases, with 9 bases lying between them. In DNA, the CDR3 is TGTGCCAGCAGCCCATATTCCCCGAACACCGGGGAGCTGTTTTTT. Translated: CASSPYSPNTGELFF.